This T cell receptor beta chain comes out of a study of blood T cell repertoires in COVID-19. About the study: Some COVID-19 samples were acute and others convalescent; all came from the United States, Italy and Spain.

Here immunoSEQ multiplex PCR was the method, and the copy in TCRdb shows in-frame clones only, minus some. The top ten clones hold 4.3% of a sample with about 130,000 clones, more than 80% of them seen once. The CDR3 is made up of 14 amino acids. Trimming pared 11 bases from V and 0 bases from J, leaving 16 bases between. Per the germline V gene, CDR1 is SEHNR and CDR2 is FQNEAQ (reference sequence). The chain couples TRBV7-9 to TRBJ1-2; D not certain. The sample consisted of peripheral blood. This TCR came from a human donor in a cohort sampled during active COVID-19. The CDR3 nucleotides are TGTGCCCAAACCATTTCCCGAGCTAACTATGGCTACACCTTC. Its translation: CAQTISRANYGYTF.